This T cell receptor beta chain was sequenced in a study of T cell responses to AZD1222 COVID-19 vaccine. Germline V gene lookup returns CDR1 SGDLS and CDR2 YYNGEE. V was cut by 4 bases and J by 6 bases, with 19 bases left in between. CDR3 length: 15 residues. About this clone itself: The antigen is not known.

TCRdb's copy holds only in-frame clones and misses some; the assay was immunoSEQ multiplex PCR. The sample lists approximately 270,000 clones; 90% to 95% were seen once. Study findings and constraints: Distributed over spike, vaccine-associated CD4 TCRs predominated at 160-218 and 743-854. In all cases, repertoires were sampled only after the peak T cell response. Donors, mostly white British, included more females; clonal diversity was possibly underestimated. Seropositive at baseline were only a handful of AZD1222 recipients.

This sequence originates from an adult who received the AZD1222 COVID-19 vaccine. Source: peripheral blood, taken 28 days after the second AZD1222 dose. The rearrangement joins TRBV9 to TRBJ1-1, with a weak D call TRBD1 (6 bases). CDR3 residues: CASSPIKGGNPEAFF. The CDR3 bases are TGTGCCAGCAGCCCCATCAAAGGGGGAAACCCTGAAGCTTTCTTT.